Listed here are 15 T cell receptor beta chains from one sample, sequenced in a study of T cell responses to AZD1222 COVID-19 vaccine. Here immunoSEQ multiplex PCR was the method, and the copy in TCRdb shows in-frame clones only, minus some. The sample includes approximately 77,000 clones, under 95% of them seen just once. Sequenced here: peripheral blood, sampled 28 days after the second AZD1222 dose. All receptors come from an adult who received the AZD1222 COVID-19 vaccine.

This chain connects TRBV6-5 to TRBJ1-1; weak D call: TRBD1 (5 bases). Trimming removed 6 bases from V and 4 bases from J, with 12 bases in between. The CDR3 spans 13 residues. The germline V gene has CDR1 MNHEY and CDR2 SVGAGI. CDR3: CASRIAQGTEAFF. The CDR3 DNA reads TGTGCCAGCAGGATAGCCCAGGGCACTGAAGCTTTCTTT.

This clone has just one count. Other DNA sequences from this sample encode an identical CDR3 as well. CDR3: CASSLSGSSYNEQFF. CDR3 coding DNA: TGTGCCAGCAGCTTGAGCGGGTCGTCGTACAATGAGCAGTTCTTC. This chain connects TRBV7-9 to TRBJ2-1, with D perhaps matching TRBD2 (6 bases). Germline V lookup: CDR1 SEHNR, CDR2 FQNEAQ (reference sequence). Deletions cut 3 bases from V and 4 bases from J, with 13 bases between. CDR3 length: 15 residues. Full variable domain (outside the CDR3, taken from reference TRBV7-9 and TRBJ2-1): DTGVSQNPRHKITKRGQNVTFRCDPISEHNRLYWYRQTLGQGPEFLTYFQNEAQLEKSRLLSDRFSAERPKGSFSTLEIQRTEQGDSAMYLCASSLSGSSYNEQFFGPGTRLTVL.

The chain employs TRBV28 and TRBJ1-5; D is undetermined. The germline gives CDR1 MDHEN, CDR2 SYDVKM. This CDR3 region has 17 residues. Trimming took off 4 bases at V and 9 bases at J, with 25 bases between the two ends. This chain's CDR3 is CASSYPSGRDDLGPQHF. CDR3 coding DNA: TGTGCCAGCAGTTACCCCTCGGGCCGAGATGATTTAGGGCCCCAGCATTTT. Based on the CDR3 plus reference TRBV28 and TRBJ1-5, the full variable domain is DVKVTQSSRYLVKRTGEKVFLECVQDMDHENMFWYRQDPGLGLRLIYFSYDVKMKEKGDIPEGYSVSREKKERFSLILESASTNQTSMYLCASSYPSGRDDLGPQHFGDGTRLSIL.

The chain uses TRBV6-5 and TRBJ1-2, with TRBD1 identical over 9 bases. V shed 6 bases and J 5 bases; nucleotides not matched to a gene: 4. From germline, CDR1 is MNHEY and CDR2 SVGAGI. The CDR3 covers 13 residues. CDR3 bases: TGTGCCAGCAGACAGGGGGCGGGTTATGGCTACACCTTC. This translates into CASRQGAGYGYTF.

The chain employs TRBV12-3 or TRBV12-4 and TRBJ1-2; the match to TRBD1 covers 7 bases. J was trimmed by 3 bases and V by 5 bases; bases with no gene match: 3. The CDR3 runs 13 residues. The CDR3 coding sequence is TGTGCCAGCAGTAACAGGGGATACTATGGCTACACCTTC. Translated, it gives CASSNRGYYGYTF.

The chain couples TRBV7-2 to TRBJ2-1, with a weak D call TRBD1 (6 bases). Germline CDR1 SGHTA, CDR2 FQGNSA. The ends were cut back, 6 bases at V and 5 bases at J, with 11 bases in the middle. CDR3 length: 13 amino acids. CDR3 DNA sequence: TGTGCCAGCAGTTTGAACAGGGACAATGAGCAGTTCTTC. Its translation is CASSLNRDNEQFF.

The CDR3 region is CASSPRTGVNYGYTF. The CDR3 DNA reads as TGTGCCAGCAGTCCCCGGACAGGCGTTAACTATGGCTACACCTTC. The J gene is TRBJ1-2, the V gene TRBV6-1, with TRBD1 identical over 7 bases. CDR3 length: 15 amino acids. V lost 5 bases to trimming and J lost 1 base; unmatched junction nucleotides: 7. CDR1 is MNHNS and CDR2 is SASEGT in the germline V gene.

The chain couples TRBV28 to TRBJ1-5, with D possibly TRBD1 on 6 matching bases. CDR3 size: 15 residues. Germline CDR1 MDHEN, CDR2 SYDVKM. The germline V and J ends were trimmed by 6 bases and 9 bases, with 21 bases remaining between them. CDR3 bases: TGTGCCAGCAGGCGTGGGGGGGGGCGTGGAGCGCCCCAGCATTTT. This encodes CASRRGGGRGAPQHF.

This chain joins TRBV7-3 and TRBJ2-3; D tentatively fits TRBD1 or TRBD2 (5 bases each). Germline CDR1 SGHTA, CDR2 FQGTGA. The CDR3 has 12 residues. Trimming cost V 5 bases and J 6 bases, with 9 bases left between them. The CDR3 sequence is CASSARGDTQYF. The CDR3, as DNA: TGTGCCAGCAGCGCCCGGGGCGATACGCAGTATTTT. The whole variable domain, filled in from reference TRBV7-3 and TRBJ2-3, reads GAGVSQTPSNKVTEKGKYVELRCDPISGHTALYWYRQSLGQGPEFLIYFQGTGAADDSGLPNDRFFAVRPEGSVSTLKIQRTERGDSAVYLCASSARGDTQYFGPGTRLTVL.

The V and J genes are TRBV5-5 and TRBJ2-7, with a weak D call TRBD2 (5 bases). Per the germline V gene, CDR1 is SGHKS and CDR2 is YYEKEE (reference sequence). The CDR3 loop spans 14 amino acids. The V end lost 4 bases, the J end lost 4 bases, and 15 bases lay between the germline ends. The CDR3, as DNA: TGTGCCAGCAGCCCCGGGCTAGCAAAATACGAGCAGTACTTC. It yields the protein CASSPGLAKYEQYF.

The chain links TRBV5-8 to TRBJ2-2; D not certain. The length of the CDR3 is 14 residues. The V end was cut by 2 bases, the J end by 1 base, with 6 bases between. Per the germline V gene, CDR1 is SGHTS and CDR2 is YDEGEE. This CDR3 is CASSFQRNTGELFF. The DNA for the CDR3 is TGTGCCAGCAGCTTCCAGCGGAACACCGGGGAGCTGTTTTTT.

CDR3 nucleotide sequence: TGTGCCAGCAGCCAAGGCTTCCAGAATGGCTACACCTTC. Its protein is CASSQGFQNGYTF. The J gene is TRBJ1-2, the V gene TRBV3-1 (or the pseudogene TRBV3-2); no clear D. The CDR3 covers 13 residues. V gave up 1 base and J gave up 6 bases, with 9 bases separating them. Looked up from germline, CDR1 is LGHDT and CDR2 is YNNKEL (reference sequence).

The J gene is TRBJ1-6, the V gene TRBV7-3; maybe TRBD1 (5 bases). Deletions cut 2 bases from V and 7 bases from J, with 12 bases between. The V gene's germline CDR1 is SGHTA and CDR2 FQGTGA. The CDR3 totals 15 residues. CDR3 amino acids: CASSLFAGTNSPLHF. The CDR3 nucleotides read TGTGCCAGCAGCTTATTTGCAGGGACCAATTCACCCCTCCACTTT.

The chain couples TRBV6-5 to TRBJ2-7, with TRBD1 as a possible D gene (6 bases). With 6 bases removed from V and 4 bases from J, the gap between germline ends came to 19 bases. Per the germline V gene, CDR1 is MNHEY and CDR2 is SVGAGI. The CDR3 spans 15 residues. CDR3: CASSSSGTPKYEQYF. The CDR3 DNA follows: TGTGCCAGCAGCTCTTCGGGGACACCGAAATACGAGCAGTACTTC.

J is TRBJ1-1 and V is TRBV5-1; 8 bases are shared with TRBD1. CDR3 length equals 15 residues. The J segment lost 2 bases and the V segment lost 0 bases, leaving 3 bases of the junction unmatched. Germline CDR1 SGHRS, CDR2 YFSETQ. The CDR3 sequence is CASSLDRGTNTEAFF. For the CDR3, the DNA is TGCGCCAGCAGCTTGGACAGGGGGACCAACACTGAAGCTTTCTTT.